These 18 T cell receptor beta chains came from one sample sequenced in a study of T cells in Graves' hyperthyroidism and ophthalmopathy. Amplified regions were TCR beta CDR3 sequences from RNA transcripts. RT-PCR in the first round (using the HTBI primer set) targeted the TCR CDR3. TCRdb reprocessed the multiplex PCR reads via MiXCR and lists one record per CDR3 protein. Here the sample spans 490,000 or so distinct CDR3 sequences, about 20% being singletons. Sequencing was done on a sample of blood. These receptors all come from a man aged 35-49 years with Graves' ophthalmopathy.

V usage is TRBV10-3 and J usage is TRBJ2-3; D gene unclear. Between the trimmed V and J ends, which lost 3 bases and 5 bases, there was a span of 12 bases. Germline V CDR1 and CDR2: ENHRY, SYGVKD. The CDR3 length is 14 residues. The CDR3 DNA reads as TGTGCCATCAGTGATAGTTACTGGGGAGATACGCAGTATTTT. It yields the protein CAISDSYWGDTQYF.

This clonotype showed up many times. V gene TRBV11-2 combines with J gene TRBJ2-3; TRBD1 is a possible D gene (6 bases). Trimming took 7 bases from V and 1 from J, leaving 12 bases between them. The CDR3 runs to 14 residues. Per germline, CDR1 SGHAT and CDR2 FQNNGV. CDR3 DNA: TGTGCCAGCATTGTAGGGGGACGCACAGATACGCAGTATTTT. As protein: CASIVGGRTDTQYF.

The V call is TRBV29-1, the J call TRBJ2-1, with 7 bases identical to TRBD2. This CDR3 has 14 residues. The junction had 9 bases not matched to a gene; V was cut back by 6 bases and J by 4 bases. The germline gives CDR1 SQVTM, CDR2 ANQGSEA. The DNA of the CDR3 is TGCAGCGTCAGGCTAGCGGAATGGTACAATGAGCAGTTCTTC. The encoded protein is CSVRLAEWYNEQFF.

In its sample, this clonotype was seen a few times. The gene calls are TRBV2 and TRBJ2-1, with D maybe TRBD2 (9 bases). CDR1 SNHLY and CDR2 FYNNEI come from the germline V gene. V lost 6 bases, J lost 4 bases, and 16 bases lay in between. The CDR3 runs to 15 residues. The CDR3: CASSRGRGGYNEQFF. The CDR3 region has the DNA TGTGCCAGCAGCAGGGGGCGGGGGGGTTACAATGAGCAGTTCTTC.

Here the CDR3 DNA reads TGCGCCAGCAGCTTCAGGGCTAGCGGGGTCGCGGGTGAGCAGTTCTTC. It specifies CASSFRASGVAGEQFF. V usage is TRBV5-1 and J usage is TRBJ2-1, with TRBD2 matching 9 bases. Losses at the gene ends were 2 bases for V and 9 bases for J; bases not matched to a gene: 12. The CDR3 sequence is 16 residues long. Per the germline V gene, CDR1 is SGHRS and CDR2 is YFSETQ.

This clonotype was recorded many times. This chain uses TRBV30 with TRBJ1-2, with D unclear. Per the germline V gene, CDR1 is GTSNPN and CDR2 is SVGIG (reference sequence). This CDR3 has 12 residues. CDR3: CAFSGSGYGYTF. In DNA form, the CDR3 reads TGTGCTTTTTCGGGCTCCGGCTATGGCTACACCTTC.

The chain combines TRBV4-1 with TRBJ2-1, with 10 bases lining up with TRBD2. This CDR3 has 15 residues. J gave up 15 bases and V 2 bases, and 13 bases lay outside the gene matches. Germline V gene lookup returns CDR1 MGHRA and CDR2 YSYEKL. The CDR3, as DNA: TGCGCCAGCAGCCAAAGGGGAGTGAGCGGGGGGGTTGCGTTCTTC. Translating it yields CASSQRGVSGGVAFF.

The CDR3 sequence is CASSRGLAGGLIGEQFF. DNA of the CDR3: TGTGCCAGCAGCCGTGGACTAGCGGGGGGGCTAATCGGTGAGCAGTTCTTC. The chain combines TRBV3-1 with TRBJ2-1, with 15 bases identical to TRBD2. The J segment lost 9 bases and the V segment lost 4 bases, leaving 10 bases of the junction unmatched. The CDR3 length is 17 residues. Germline CDR1 and CDR2: LGHDT and YNNKEL (reference sequence).

There are many counts of this clonotype. The chain joins TRBV2 to TRBJ2-1; 14 nucleotides align to TRBD2. CDR3 length equals 17 residues. Unmatched junction bases numbered 8, after V lost 10 bases and J lost 0 bases. Germline V gene lookup returns CDR1 SNHLY and CDR2 FYNNEI. CDR3 residues: CAKTSGGARSSYNEQFF. The CDR3 nucleotides are TGTGCCAAGACTAGCGGGGGGGCCAGAAGCTCCTACAATGAGCAGTTCTTC.

This rearrangement joins TRBV12-3 or TRBV12-4 to TRBJ2-7; unclear D gene. This CDR3 comprises 13 residues. V was pared by 3 bases and J by 7 bases, with 13 bases between. The CDR3 DNA follows: TGTGCCAGCAGTTTGGACCCTCGGCGGGAGCAGTACTTC. It encodes CASSLDPRREQYF.

This clonotype was found once. This chain links TRBV12-3 or TRBV12-4 with TRBJ1-2; D is unclear. The CDR3 is 16 residues long. Trimming stripped 6 bases from V and 4 bases from J, with 21 bases between. This CDR3 reads CASSLTPDPGIYGYTF. The CDR3 DNA reads TGTGCCAGCAGCTTAACCCCGGACCCGGGGATCTATGGCTACACCTTC.

This clonotype was counted at least ten times. V gene TRBV7-8 combines with J gene TRBJ1-1; the match to TRBD1 covers 8 bases. The CDR3 has 14 residues. The germline gives CDR1 SGHVS, CDR2 FQNEAQ. Trimming took 6 bases from V and 4 from J; bases not matched to a gene: 7. CDR3 in DNA: TGTGCCAGCAGGCGGACTGGACAGGGCACTGAAGCTTTCTTT. It encodes CASRRTGQGTEAFF.

In its sample, this clonotype was seen a few times. The chain uses TRBV29-1 and TRBJ1-2; 11 positions match TRBD1. The CDR3 has 13 residues. Unmatched junction bases numbered 7, after V lost 6 bases and J lost 7 bases. Germline V gene lookup returns CDR1 SQVTM and CDR2 ANQGSEA. CDR3 nucleotides: TGCAGCGTCCAAGGACAGGGGGCTGCTGGCTACACCTTC. Translated, it gives CSVQGQGAAGYTF. The variable domain in full, completed from reference TRBV29-1 and TRBJ1-2, reads SAVISQKPSRDICQRGTSLTIQCQVDSQVTMMFWYRQQPGQSLTLIATANQGSEATYESGFVIDKFPISRPNLTFSTLTVSNMSPEDSSIYLCSVQGQGAAGYTFGSGTRLTVV.

This clonotype has at least ten counts. This chain links TRBV5-1 with TRBJ2-3; D may match TRBD1 or TRBD2 (6 bases each). The CDR3 loop spans 16 amino acids. V lost 4 bases and J 0 bases, leaving 15 bases between the germline ends. Per the germline V gene, CDR1 is SGHRS and CDR2 is YFSETQ. CDR3 sequence: CASSPLEGHSTDTQYF. In DNA form, the CDR3 reads TGCGCCAGCAGCCCCTTGGAGGGACATAGCACAGATACGCAGTATTTT.

The chain recombines TRBV6-5 with TRBJ1-3; no firm D call. V shed 3 bases and J shed 3 bases, with 9 bases lying between them. The CDR3 runs 14 residues. Germline V gene data show CDR1 as MNHEY and CDR2 as SVGAGI. In DNA form, the CDR3 reads TGTGCCAGCAGTTATCGGGGATTTGGAAACACCATATATTTT. It yields the protein CASSYRGFGNTIYF.

This clonotype has only a few counts. This chain joins TRBV6-1 and TRBJ2-5; the D call may be TRBD1 or TRBD2 (5 bases each). This CDR3 contains 13 residues. Looked up from germline, CDR1 is MNHNS and CDR2 is SASEGT. V was shortened by 11 bases and J by 2 bases, with 15 bases between the two germline ends. CDR3 amino acids: CAGSRDGQETQYF. In DNA form, the CDR3 reads TGTGCCGGGAGTCGGGACGGGCAAGAGACCCAGTACTTC.

This clonotype was counted many times. The V and J genes are TRBV3-1 and TRBJ2-3; no clear D gene. The V gene lost 1 base and the J gene lost 2 bases, with 13 bases spanning the gap. This CDR3 has 16 residues. CDR1 LGHDT and CDR2 YNNKEL come from the germline V gene (reference sequence). The CDR3 loop is CASSQGPRPTTDTQYF. The CDR3, as DNA: TGTGCCAGCAGCCAAGGCCCCCGGCCCACCACAGATACGCAGTATTTT.

This clonotype was seen many times. This sequence joins TRBV28 and TRBJ2-7, with 8 bases identical to TRBD1. J lost 0 bases, V lost 2 bases, and 6 bases had no gene match. Looked up from germline, CDR1 is MDHEN and CDR2 is SYDVKM. The CDR3 spans 16 residues. As DNA, the CDR3 is TGTGCCAGCAGTTTACAGCGGACAGGGAGCTCCTACGAGCAGTACTTC. It is translated as CASSLQRTGSSYEQYF.